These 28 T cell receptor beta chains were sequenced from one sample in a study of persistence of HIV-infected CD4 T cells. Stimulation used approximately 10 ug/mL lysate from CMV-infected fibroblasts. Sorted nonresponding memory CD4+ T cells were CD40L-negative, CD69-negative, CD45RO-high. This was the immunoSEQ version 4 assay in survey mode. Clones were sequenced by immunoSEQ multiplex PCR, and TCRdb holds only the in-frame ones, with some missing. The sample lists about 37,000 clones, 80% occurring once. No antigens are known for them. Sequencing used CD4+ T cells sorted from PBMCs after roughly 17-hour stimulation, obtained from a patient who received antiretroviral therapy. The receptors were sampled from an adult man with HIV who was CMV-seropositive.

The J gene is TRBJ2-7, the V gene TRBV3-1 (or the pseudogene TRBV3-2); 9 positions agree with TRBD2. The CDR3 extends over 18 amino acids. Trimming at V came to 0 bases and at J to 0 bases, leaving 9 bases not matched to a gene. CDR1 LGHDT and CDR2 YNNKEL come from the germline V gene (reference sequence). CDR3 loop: CASSQDMVAGAISYEQYF. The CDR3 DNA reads TGTGCCAGCAGCCAAGATATGGTAGCGGGGGCGATCTCCTACGAGCAGTACTTC.

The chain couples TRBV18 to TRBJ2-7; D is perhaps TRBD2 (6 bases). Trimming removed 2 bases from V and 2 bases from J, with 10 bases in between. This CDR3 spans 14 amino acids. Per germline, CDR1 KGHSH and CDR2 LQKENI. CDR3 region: CASSPTGVTYEQYF. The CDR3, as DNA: TGTGCCAGCTCACCAACGGGGGTAACCTACGAGCAGTACTTC.

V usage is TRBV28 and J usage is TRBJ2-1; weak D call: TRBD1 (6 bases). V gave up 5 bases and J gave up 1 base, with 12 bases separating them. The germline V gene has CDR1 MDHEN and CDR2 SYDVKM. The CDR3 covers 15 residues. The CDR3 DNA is TGTGCCAGCAGTGCCGACAGGCAATCCTACAATGAGCAGTTCTTC. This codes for CASSADRQSYNEQFF.

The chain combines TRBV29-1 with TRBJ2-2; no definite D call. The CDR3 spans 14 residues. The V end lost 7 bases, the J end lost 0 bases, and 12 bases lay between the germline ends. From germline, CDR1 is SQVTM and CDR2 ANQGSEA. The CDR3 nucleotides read TGCAGCGCCGGAAGGTCAGCGAACACCGGGGAGCTGTTTTTT. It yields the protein CSAGRSANTGELFF.

Here the CDR3 DNA reads TGTGCCAGCAGCCGAAGACAGGGTAATGAAAAACTGTTTTTT. Its translation is CASSRRQGNEKLFF. This chain uses TRBV14 with TRBJ1-4, with TRBD1 matching over 7 bases. CDR3 length: 14 residues. Per the germline V gene, CDR1 is SGHDN and CDR2 is FVKESK. The trim removed 4 bases at V and 4 bases at J, leaving 3 bases unmatched.

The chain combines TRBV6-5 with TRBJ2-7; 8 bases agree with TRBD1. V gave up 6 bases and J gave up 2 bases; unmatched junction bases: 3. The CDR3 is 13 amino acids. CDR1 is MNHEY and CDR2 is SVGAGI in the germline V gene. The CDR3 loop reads CASRGTGAYEQYF. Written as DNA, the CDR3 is TGTGCCAGCAGGGGGACAGGAGCCTACGAGCAGTACTTC.

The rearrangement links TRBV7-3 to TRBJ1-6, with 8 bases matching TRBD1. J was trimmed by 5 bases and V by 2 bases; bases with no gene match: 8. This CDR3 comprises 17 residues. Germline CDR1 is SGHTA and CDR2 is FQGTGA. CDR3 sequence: CASSLGGQGADNSPLHF. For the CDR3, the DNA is TGTGCCAGCAGCTTAGGGGGCCAGGGGGCTGATAATTCACCCCTCCACTTT.

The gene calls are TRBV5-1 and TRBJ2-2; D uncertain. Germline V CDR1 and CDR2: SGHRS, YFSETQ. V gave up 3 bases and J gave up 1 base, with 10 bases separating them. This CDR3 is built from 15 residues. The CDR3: CASSSRSGNTGELFF. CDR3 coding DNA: TGCGCCAGCAGCTCCCGGTCGGGGAACACCGGGGAGCTGTTTTTT.

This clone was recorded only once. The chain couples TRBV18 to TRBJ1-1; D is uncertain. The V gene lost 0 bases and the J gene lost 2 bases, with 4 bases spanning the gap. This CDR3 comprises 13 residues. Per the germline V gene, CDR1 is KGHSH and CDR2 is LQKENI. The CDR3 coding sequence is TGTGCCAGCTCACCACCGGACAACACTGAAGCTTTCTTT. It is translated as CASSPPDNTEAFF.

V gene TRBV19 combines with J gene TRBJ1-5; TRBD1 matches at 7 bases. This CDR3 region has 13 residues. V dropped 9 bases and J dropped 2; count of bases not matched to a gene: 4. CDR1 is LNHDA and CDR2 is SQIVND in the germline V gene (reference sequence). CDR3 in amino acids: CASTDRGNQPQHF. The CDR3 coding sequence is TGTGCCAGCACCGACAGGGGCAATCAGCCCCAGCATTTT.

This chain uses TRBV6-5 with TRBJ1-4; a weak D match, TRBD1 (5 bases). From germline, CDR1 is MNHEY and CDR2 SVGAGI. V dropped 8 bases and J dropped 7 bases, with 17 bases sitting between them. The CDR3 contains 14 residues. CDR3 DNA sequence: TGTGCCAGCTGTCTTATGGGGGAGGGTGAAAAACTGTTTTTT. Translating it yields CASCLMGEGEKLFF.

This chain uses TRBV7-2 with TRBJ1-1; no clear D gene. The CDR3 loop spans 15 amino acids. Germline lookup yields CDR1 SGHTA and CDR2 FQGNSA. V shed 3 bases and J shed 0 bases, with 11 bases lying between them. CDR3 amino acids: CASSFATGMNTEAFF. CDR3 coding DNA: TGTGCCAGCAGCTTTGCGACGGGGATGAACACTGAAGCTTTCTTT.

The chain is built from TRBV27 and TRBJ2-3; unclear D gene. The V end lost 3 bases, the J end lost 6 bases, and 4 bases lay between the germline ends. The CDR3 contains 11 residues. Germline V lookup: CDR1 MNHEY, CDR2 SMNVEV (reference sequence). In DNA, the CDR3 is TGTGCCAGCAGTTTGAGGGATACGCAGTATTTT. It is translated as CASSLRDTQYF.

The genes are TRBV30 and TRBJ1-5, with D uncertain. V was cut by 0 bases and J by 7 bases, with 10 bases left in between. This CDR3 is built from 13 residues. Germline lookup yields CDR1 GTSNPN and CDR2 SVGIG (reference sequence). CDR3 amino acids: CAWSVGYGQPQHF. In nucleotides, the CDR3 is TGTGCCTGGAGTGTAGGGTATGGACAGCCCCAGCATTTT.

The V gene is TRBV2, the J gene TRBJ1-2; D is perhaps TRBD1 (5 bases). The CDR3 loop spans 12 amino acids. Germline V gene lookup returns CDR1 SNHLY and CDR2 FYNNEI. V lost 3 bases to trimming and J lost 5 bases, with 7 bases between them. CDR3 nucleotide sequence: TGTGCCAGCAGTGAGGGGGGGTATGGCTACACCTTC. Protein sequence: CASSEGGYGYTF.

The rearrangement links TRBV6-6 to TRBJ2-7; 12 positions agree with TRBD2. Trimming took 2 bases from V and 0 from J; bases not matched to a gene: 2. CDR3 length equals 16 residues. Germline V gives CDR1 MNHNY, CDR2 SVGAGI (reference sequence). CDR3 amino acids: CASSYRTSGVSYEQYF. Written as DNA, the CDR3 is TGTGCCAGCAGTTACCGGACTAGCGGGGTCTCCTACGAGCAGTACTTC.

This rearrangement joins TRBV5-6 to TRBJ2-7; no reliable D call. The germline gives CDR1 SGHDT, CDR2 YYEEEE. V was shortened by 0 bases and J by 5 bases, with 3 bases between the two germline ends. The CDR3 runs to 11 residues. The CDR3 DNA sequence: TGTGCCAGCAGCTTGGAAAACGAGCAGTACTTC. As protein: CASSLENEQYF. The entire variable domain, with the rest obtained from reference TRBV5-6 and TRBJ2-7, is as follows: DAGVTQSPTHLIKTRGQQVTLRCSPKSGHDTVSWYQQALGQGPQFIFQYYEEEERQRGNFPDRFSGHQFPNYSSELNVNALLLGDSALYLCASSLENEQYFGPGTRLTVT.

For the CDR3, the DNA is TGTGCCAGCAGCTTAGCGGGACAGCCCTCTGGGGCCAACGTCCTGACTTTC. Encoded protein: CASSLAGQPSGANVLTF. V usage is TRBV7-9 and J usage is TRBJ2-6, with 7 bases matching TRBD1. CDR1 and CDR2 (germline): SEHNR, FQNEAQ (reference sequence). The CDR3 sequence is 17 residues long. After removal of 0 bases from V and 0 bases from J, the junction contained 2 bases not matched to a gene. The whole variable domain, remainder taken from reference TRBV7-9 and TRBJ2-6, is DTGVSQNPRHKITKRGQNVTFRCDPISEHNRLYWYRQTLGQGPEFLTYFQNEAQLEKSRLLSDRFSAERPKGSFSTLEIQRTEQGDSAMYLCASSLAGQPSGANVLTFGAGSRLTVL.

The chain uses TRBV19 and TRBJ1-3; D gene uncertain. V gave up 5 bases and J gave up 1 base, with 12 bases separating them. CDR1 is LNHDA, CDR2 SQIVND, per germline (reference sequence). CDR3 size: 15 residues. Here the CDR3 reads CASSVLGGSGNTIYF. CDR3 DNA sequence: TGTGCCAGTAGTGTGCTGGGCGGTTCTGGAAACACCATATATTTT.

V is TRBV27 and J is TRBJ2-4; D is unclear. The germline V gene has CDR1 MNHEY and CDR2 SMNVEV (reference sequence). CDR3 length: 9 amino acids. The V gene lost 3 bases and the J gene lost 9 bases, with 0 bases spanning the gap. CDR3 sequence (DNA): TGTGCCAGCAGTTTCATTCAGTACTTC. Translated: CASSFIQYF.

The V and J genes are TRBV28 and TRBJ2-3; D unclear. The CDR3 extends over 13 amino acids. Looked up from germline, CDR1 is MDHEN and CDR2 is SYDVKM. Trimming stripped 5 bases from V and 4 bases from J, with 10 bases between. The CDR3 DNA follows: TGTGCCAGCAGTACTTCAGGCGCAGATACGCAGTATTTT. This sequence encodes CASSTSGADTQYF.

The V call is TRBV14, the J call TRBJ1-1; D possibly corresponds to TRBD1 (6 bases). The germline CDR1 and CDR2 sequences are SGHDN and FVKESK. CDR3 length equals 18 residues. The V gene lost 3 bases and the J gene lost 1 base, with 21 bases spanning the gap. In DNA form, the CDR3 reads TGTGCCAGCAGCCAGGGGGGCTTCGGGGTTCCTAAGAACACTGAAGCTTTCTTT. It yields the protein CASSQGGFGVPKNTEAFF.

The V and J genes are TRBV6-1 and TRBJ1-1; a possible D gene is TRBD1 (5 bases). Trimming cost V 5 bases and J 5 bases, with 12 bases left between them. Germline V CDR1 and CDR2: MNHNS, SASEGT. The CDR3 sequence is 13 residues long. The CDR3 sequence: CASSPSEGTEAFF. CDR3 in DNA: TGTGCCAGCAGTCCATCAGAGGGGACTGAAGCTTTCTTT.

CDR3 nucleotide sequence: TGCGCCAGCAGCGCGGTAACAGGGGCTGTCCGGAATGGTGAGCAGTTCTTC. Amino acid sequence: CASSAVTGAVRNGEQFF. The chain recombines TRBV5-1 with TRBJ2-1, with 7 bases lining up with TRBD1. Germline CDR1 reads SGHRS; CDR2 reads YFSETQ. This CDR3 is 17 amino acids long. With 4 bases clipped from V and 9 bases from J, the junction kept 19 bases outside the gene matches.

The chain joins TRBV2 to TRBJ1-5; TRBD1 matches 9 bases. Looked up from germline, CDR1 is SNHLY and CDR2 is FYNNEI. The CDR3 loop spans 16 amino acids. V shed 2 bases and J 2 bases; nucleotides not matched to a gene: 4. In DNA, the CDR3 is TGTGCCAGCAGTGAAACAGGGGGCGAGGGCAATCAGCCCCAGCATTTT. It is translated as CASSETGGEGNQPQHF. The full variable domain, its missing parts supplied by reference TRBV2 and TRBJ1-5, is EPEVTQTPSHQVTQMGQEVILRCVPISNHLYFYWYRQILGQKVEFLVSFYNNEISEKSEIFDDQFSVERPDGSNFTLKIRSTKLEDSAMYFCASSETGGEGNQPQHFGDGTRLSIL.

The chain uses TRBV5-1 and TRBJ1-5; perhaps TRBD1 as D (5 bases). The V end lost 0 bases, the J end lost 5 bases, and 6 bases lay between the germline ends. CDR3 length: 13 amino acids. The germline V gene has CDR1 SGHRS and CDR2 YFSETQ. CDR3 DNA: TGCGCCAGCAGCTTGGCGGGGGATCAGCCCCAGCATTTT. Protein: CASSLAGDQPQHF.

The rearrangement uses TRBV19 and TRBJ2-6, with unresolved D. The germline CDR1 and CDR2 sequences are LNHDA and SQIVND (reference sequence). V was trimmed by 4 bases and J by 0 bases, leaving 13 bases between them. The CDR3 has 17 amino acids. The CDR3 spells CASSRAGPNSGANVLTF. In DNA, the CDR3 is TGTGCCAGTAGTAGGGCAGGACCTAACTCTGGGGCCAACGTCCTGACTTTC.

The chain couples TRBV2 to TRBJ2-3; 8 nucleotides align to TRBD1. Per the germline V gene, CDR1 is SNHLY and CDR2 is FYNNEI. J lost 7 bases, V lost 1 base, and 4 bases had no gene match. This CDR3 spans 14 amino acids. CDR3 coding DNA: TGTGCCAGCAGTGAAGGGGACAGGCTGAATACGCAGTATTTT. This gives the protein CASSEGDRLNTQYF.